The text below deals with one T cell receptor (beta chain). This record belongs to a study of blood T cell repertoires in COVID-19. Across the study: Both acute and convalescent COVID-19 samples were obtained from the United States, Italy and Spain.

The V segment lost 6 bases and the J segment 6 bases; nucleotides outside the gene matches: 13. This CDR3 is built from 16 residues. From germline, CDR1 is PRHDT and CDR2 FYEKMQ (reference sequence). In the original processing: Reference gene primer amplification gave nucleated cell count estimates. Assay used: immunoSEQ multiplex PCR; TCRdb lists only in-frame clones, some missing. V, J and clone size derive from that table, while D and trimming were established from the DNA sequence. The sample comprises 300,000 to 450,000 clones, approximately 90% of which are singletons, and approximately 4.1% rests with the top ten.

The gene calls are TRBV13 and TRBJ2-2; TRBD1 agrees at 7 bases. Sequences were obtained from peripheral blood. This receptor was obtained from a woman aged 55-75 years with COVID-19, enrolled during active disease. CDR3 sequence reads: CASSHRTGVGPGELFF. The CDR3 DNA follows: TGTGCCAGCAGTCACCGAACAGGGGTTGGGCCCGGGGAGCTGTTTTTT.